This TCR beta chain originates from a study of T cells after yellow fever vaccination. TCRdb re-analysed the 5' RACE reads in MiXCR, keeping a single row per CDR3 protein. This table has some 420,000 distinct CDR3 sequences, 18% appearing once. This clonotype was picked up a small number of times. The sequences come from PBMCs, collected before the yellow fever booster vaccination. This clonotype was sampled from a man aged 18 to 29 who received the YFV17D yellow fever vaccine.

DNA for the CDR3: TGCGCCAGCAGCCTGGGCGGAACAGCAAATGAAAAACTGTTTTTT. It specifies CASSLGGTANEKLFF. The chain carries TRBV5-1 and TRBJ1-4; D gene uncertain. Trimming removed 4 bases from V and 5 bases from J, with 15 bases in between. The CDR3 runs to 15 residues. In germline, CDR1 is SGHRS, CDR2 YFSETQ.